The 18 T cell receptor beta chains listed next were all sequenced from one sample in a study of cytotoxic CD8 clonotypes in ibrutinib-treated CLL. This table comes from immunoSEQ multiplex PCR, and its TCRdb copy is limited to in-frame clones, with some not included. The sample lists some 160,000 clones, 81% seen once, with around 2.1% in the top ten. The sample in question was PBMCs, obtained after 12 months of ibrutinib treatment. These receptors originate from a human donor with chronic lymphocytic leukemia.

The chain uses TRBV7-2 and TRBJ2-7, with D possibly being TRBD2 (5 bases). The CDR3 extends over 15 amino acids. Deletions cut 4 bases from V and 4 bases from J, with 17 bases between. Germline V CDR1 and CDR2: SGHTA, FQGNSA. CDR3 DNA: TGTGCCAGCAGCTCCTCCGGCCGTCGGGAATACGAGCAGTACTTC. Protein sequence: CASSSSGRREYEQYF.

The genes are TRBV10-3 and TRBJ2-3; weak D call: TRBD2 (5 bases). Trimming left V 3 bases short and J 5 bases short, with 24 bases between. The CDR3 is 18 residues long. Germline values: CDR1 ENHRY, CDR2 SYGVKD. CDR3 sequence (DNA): TGTGCCATCAGTGAATCTCGGGGAGCGGTACTGTCGAGAGATACGCAGTATTTT. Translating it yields CAISESRGAVLSRDTQYF.

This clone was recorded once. The CDR3 is CASTLGLAGGFTGELFF. Here the CDR3 DNA reads TGTGCCAGCACCCTAGGACTAGCGGGGGGATTCACCGGGGAGCTGTTTTTT. V gene TRBV2 combines with J gene TRBJ2-2; 14 bases are a match to TRBD2. V lost 7 bases, J lost 4 bases, and 8 bases stayed unmatched. This CDR3 is 17 amino acids long. Per germline, CDR1 SNHLY and CDR2 FYNNEI.

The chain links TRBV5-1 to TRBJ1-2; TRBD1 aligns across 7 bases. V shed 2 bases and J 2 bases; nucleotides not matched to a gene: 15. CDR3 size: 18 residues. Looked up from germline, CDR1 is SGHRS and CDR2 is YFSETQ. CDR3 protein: CASSFSSSIGRGNYGYTF. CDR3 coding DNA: TGCGCCAGCAGCTTTTCTTCAAGTATCGGCAGGGGGAACTATGGCTACACCTTC.

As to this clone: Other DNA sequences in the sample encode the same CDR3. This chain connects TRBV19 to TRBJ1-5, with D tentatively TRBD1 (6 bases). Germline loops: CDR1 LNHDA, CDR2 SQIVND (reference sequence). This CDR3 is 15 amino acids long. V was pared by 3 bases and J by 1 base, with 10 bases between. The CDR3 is CASSIGGASNQPQHF. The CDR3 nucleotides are TGTGCCAGTAGTATTGGGGGGGCGAGCAATCAGCCCCAGCATTTT.

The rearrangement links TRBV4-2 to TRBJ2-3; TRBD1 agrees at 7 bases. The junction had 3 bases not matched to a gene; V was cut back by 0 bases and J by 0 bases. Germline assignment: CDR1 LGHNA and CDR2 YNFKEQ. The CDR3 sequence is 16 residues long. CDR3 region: CASSQEGGLSTDTQYF. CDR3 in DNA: TGTGCCAGCAGCCAAGAAGGGGGCCTAAGCACAGATACGCAGTATTTT.

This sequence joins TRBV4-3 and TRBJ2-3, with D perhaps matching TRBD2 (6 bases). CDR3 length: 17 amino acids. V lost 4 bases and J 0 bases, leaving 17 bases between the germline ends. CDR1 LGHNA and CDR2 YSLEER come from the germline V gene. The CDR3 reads CASSPDREALSTDTQYF. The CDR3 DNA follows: TGCGCCAGCAGCCCGGATAGGGAGGCGTTGAGCACAGATACGCAGTATTTT.

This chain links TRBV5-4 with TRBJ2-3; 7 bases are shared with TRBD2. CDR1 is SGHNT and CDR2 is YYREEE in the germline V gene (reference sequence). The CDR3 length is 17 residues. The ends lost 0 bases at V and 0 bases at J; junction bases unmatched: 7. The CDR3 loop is CASSLGASGASTDTQYF. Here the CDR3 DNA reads TGTGCCAGCAGCTTGGGTGCTAGCGGAGCTAGCACAGATACGCAGTATTTT.

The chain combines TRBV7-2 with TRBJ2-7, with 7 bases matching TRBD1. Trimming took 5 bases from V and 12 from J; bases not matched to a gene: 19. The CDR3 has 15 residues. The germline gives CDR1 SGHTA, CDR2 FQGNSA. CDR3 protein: CASSPDAPGQMPRYF. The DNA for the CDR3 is TGTGCCAGCAGCCCCGATGCGCCGGGACAGATGCCGCGGTACTTC.

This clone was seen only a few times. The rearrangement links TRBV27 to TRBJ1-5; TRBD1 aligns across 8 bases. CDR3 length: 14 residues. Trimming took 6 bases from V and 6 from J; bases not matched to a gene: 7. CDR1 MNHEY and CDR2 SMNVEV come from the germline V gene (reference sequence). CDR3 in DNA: TGTGCCAGCAGCTTCAGGGGGCCAATTCAGCCCCAGCATTTT. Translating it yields CASSFRGPIQPQHF.

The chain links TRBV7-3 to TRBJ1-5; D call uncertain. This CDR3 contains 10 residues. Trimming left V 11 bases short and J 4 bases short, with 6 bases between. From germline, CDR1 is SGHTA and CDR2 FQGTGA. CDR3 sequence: CARDNQPQHF. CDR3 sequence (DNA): TGTGCCCGGGATAATCAGCCCCAGCATTTT. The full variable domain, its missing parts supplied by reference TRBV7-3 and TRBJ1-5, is GAGVSQTPSNKVTEKGKYVELRCDPISGHTALYWYRQSLGQGPEFLIYFQGTGAADDSGLPNDRFFAVRPEGSVSTLKIQRTERGDSAVYLCARDNQPQHFGDGTRLSIL.

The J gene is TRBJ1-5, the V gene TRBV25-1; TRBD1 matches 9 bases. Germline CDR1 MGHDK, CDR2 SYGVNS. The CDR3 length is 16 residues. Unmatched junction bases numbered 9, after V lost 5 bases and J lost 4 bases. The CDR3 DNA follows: TGTGCCAGCAGTACAAAGGGACAGGGCTTGAATCAGCCCCAGCATTTT. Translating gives CASSTKGQGLNQPQHF.

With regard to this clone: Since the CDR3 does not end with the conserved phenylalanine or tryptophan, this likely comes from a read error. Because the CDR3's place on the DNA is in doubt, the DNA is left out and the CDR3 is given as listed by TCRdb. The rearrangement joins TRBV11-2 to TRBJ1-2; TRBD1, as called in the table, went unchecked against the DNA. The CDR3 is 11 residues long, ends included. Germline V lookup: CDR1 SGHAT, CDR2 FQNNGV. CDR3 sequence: CASSLVVIRVG.

The CDR3 nucleotides read TGTGCCAGCTCACCAGGACGGGGCGAGCAGTACTTC. Translated, it gives CASSPGRGEQYF. The V and J genes are TRBV18 and TRBJ2-7; D is perhaps TRBD2 (5 bases). The CDR3 spans 12 residues. Trimming left V 2 bases short and J 6 bases short, with 8 bases between. The germline V gene has CDR1 KGHSH and CDR2 LQKENI.

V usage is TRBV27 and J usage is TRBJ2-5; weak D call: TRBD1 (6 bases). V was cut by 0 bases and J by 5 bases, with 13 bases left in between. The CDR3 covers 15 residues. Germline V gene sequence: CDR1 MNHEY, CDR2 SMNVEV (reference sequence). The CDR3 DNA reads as TGTGCCAGCAGTTTATCCCAGGGGCTTAAGGAGACCCAGTACTTC. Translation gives CASSLSQGLKETQYF.

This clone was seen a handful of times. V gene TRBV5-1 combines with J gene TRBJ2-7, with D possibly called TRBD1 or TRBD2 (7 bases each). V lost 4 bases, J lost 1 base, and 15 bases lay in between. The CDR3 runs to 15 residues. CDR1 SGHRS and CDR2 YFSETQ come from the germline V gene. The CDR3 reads CASSNWEGASYEQYF. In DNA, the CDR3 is TGCGCCAGCAGCAACTGGGAGGGGGCTTCCTACGAGCAGTACTTC.

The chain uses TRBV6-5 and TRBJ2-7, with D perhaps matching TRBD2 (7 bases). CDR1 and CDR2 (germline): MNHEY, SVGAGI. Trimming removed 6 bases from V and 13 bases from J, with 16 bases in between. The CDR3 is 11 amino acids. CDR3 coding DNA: TGTGCCAGCAGCAGGGGAGGGGGGGTCTACTTC. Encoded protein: CASSRGGGVYF.

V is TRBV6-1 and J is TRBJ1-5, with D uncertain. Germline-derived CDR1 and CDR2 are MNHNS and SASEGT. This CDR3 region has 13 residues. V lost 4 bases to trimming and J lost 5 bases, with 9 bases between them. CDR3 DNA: TGTGCCAGCAGTGCTGACCCCGATCAGCCCCAGCATTTT. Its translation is CASSADPDQPQHF.